This T cell receptor (beta chain) was sequenced for a study of identical twins. One entry per CDR3 protein, called by TCRdb with MiXCR from the 5' RACE reads. The sample lists 300,000 to 400,000 distinct CDR3 sequences, about 12% occurring once. General study results and limits: Twin pairs' shared out-of-frame alpha sequences were enriched in low generation probability. The authors noted that invariant MAIT and iNKT cells could partly confound zero-insertion analyses. Within cord blood, abundant beta clonotypes carried fewer insertions, but memory repertoires showed no such trend.

About this clonotype: The target antigen is unknown.

Trimming took 3 bases from V and 5 from J; bases not matched to a gene: 4. The CDR3 has 13 amino acids. The same data also went into a second study, on yellow fever vaccine responses in identical twins.

The receptor comes from a woman aged 18-35 years in good health. The rearrangement links TRBV12-3 or TRBV12-4 to TRBJ2-7; 7 bases line up with TRBD2. The sequencing input was CD8+ T cells sorted from blood. The CDR3 region is CASSFGGNHEQYV. The DNA of the CDR3 is TGTGCCAGCAGTTTCGGGGGGAACCACGAGCAGTACGTC.